These 5 T cell receptor beta chains were all obtained from the same sample, sequenced in a study of metastatic and nonmetastatic thyroid tumors. Patients underwent thyroid surgery, and none had received any treatment before it. TCRdb called clones again from the PCR reads with MiXCR. This table has 3,500 to 5,000 clones, 30% to 40% appearing once. Specimen: tumor tissue. The receptor set was obtained from a female donor with papillary thyroid cancer or a benign thyroid nodule (not recorded which). Some clones in this sample may be carry-over from other donors' samples.

In this sample, this clone turned up a few times. V and J are TRBV6-5 and TRBJ1-2; TRBD1 is a possible D gene (5 bases). Germline V gene lookup returns CDR1 MNHEY and CDR2 SVGAGI. The CDR3 runs to 15 residues. The V end was cut by 1 base, the J end by 2 bases, with 11 bases between. The CDR3, as DNA: TGTGCCAGCAGTTACTACAGAACAGGAAACTATGGCTACACCTTC. Encoded protein: CASSYYRTGNYGYTF.

In its sample, this clone was seen a few times. The genes are TRBV2 and TRBJ2-7; D is unclear. CDR3 size: 12 residues. Germline loops: CDR1 SNHLY, CDR2 FYNNEI. V was clipped by 6 bases and J by 2 bases, with 8 bases between them. Here the CDR3 reads CASSPRAYEQYF. CDR3 sequence (DNA): TGTGCCAGCAGCCCCAGAGCCTACGAGCAGTACTTC.

The genes are TRBV12-3 or TRBV12-4 and TRBJ2-2; D possibly corresponds to TRBD1 (6 bases). Trimming removed 10 bases from V and 2 bases from J, with 14 bases in between. The CDR3 is 14 residues long. CDR3 in DNA: TGTGCCATTACCGGGACATACAACACCGGGGAGCTGTTTTTT. Protein sequence: CAITGTYNTGELFF.

J is TRBJ1-2 and V is TRBV7-6; D is possibly TRBD1 (5 bases). Deletions cut 1 base from V and 7 bases from J, with 13 bases between. The germline V gene encodes CDR1 SGHVS and CDR2 FNYEAQ. The CDR3 covers 14 residues. Here the CDR3 DNA reads TGTGCCAGCAGCTTAGTGGAGGGACTACGTGGCTACACCTTC. Translating it yields CASSLVEGLRGYTF. The variable domain in full, completed from reference TRBV7-6 and TRBJ1-2, reads GAGVSQSPRYKVTKRGQDVALRCDPISGHVSLYWYRQALGQGPEFLTYFNYEAQQDKSGLPNDRFSAERPEGSISTLTIQRTEQRDSAMYRCASSLVEGLRGYTFGSGTRLTVV.

This clone has more than one count but fewer than ten. The chain carries TRBV28 and TRBJ2-7; D call uncertain. The germline V and J ends were trimmed by 6 bases and 7 bases, with 16 bases remaining between them. Germline CDR1 and CDR2: MDHEN and SYDVKM. The length of the CDR3 is 13 residues. DNA for the CDR3: TGTGCCAGCAGAAATTTCGGCAGGCAGGAGCAGTACTTC. Encoded protein: CASRNFGRQEQYF.